Presented here are 5 T cell receptor beta chains from one specimen sequenced in a study of T cells in localized non-small cell lung cancer. Sequenced by immunoSEQ multiplex PCR; TCRdb stores in-frame clones only, minus some. The sample has about 2,600 clones, roughly 25% seen once. Here the sequenced sample was lung tumor tissue, taken before any cancer treatment. These receptors were taken from a female donor at least 60 years old with stage I lung adenocarcinoma.

This clone was counted between two and nine times. V and J are TRBV11-3 and TRBJ1-1; D not resolved. Trimming removed 3 bases from V and 3 bases from J, with 14 bases in between. CDR1 and CDR2 from the germline V gene are SGHNT and YENEEA. CDR3 size: 15 residues. The CDR3 loop is CASSFSFWADTEAFF. In nucleotides, the CDR3 is TGTGCCAGCAGCTTTTCCTTTTGGGCAGACACTGAAGCTTTCTTT.

This clone is medium-sized within its sample. This sequence joins TRBV11-3 and TRBJ1-2; weak D call: TRBD1 (6 bases). Germline V gene sequence: CDR1 SGHNT, CDR2 YENEEA. CDR3 length: 15 amino acids. Trimming cost V 3 bases and J 8 bases, with 19 bases left between them. The CDR3 sequence is CASSLAQGLASGYTF. The CDR3 bases are TGTGCCAGCAGCTTGGCCCAGGGGTTGGCGTCGGGCTACACCTTC.

The V call is TRBV18, the J call TRBJ2-7, with a tentative D call TRBD1 (5 bases). Between the trimmed V and J ends, which lost 3 bases and 3 bases, there was a span of 15 bases. This CDR3 has 15 residues. In germline, CDR1 is KGHSH, CDR2 LQKENI. CDR3 bases: TGTGCCAGCTCACCGACAGCCGGACAAGACTACGAGCAGTACTTC. Translating gives CASSPTAGQDYEQYF.

In its sample, this clone was seen a few times. J is TRBJ1-1 and V is TRBV12-2. TRBV12-2 is reported as a pseudogene. The CDR3 length is 23 residues. The CDR3 reads CASRPARSGTRDHVATMNTEAFF. In nucleotides, the CDR3 is TGTGCAAGTCGCCCCGCCCGGTCGGGGACTAGAGATCACGTCGCCACTATGAACACTGAAGCTTTCTTT.

The V gene is TRBV9, the J gene TRBJ2-7, with 13 bases that match TRBD2. Germline V gives CDR1 SGDLS, CDR2 YYNGEE. The CDR3 consists of 14 residues. V gave up 5 bases and J gave up 4 bases; unmatched junction bases: 3. The CDR3 nucleotides are TGTGCCAGCAGACCGGGACTAGCGGGATACGAGCAGTACTTC. Protein sequence: CASRPGLAGYEQYF.